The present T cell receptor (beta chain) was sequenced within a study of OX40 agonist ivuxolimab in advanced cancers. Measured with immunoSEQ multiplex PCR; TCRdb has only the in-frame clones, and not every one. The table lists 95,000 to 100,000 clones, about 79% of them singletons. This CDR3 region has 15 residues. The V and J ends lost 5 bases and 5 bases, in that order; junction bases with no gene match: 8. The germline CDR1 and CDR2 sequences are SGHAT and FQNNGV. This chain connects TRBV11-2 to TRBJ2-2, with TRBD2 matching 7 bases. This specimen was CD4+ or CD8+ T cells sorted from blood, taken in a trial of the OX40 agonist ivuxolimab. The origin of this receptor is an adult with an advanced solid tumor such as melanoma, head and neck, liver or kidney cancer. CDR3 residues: CASSLRWGGTGELFF. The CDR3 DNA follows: TGTGCCAGCAGCCTCCGATGGGGGGGGACCGGGGAGCTGTTTTTT. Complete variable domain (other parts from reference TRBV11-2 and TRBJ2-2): EAGVAQSPRYKIIEKRQSVAFWCNPISGHATLYWYQQILGQGPKLLIQFQNNGVVDDSQLPKDRFSAERLKGVDSTLKIQPAKLEDSAVYLCASSLRWGGTGELFFGEGSRLTVL.